The 32 T cell receptor beta chains given below trace back to one sample, sequenced in a study of graft-versus-host responses after intestinal transplantation (dated by TCRdb to the early 2020s). Libraries were made using the immunoSEQ multiplex PCR assay. TCRdb holds this immuneACCESS table with in-frame rearrangements only. Some clones are missing; in checked studies, unresolved V genes explain under half, and the rest has no known cause. This sample gives 20,000 or so clones in total; about half of them show up just once. The ten largest make up about 1% of the sample. The time point label here, explained by the study, means: cells obtained before transplantation from donor or recipient. Specimen: alloreactive CD4+ T cells from a mixed lymphocyte reaction culture, collected before intestinal transplant. The sample's cell subset or site label is to be understood as: CFSE-low proliferating T cells sorted from approximately 6-day pre-transplant mixed lymphocyte reaction (GvH or HvG direction). The receptors derive from a human patient who received an intestinal transplant.

The rearrangement joins TRBV7-3 to TRBJ2-5, with D possibly being TRBD2 (6 bases). Between the trimmed V and J ends, which lost 0 bases and 4 bases, there was a span of 15 bases. The CDR3 sequence is 16 residues long. Germline CDR1 is SGHTA and CDR2 is FQGTGA. The CDR3 bases are TGTGCCAGCAGCTTAACCGGGACTCTCCGAGGAGAGACCCAGTACTTC. Translated: CASSLTGTLRGETQYF.

The DNA for the CDR3 is TGTGCCAGCAGCTTTGGAATTGGCAGGGACTACGAGCAGTACTTC. Protein product: CASSFGIGRDYEQYF. The V and J genes are TRBV7-9 and TRBJ2-7; a possible D gene is TRBD1 (5 bases). Germline assignment: CDR1 SEHNR and CDR2 FQNEAQ (reference sequence). V shed 3 bases and J shed 3 bases, with 15 bases lying between them. There are 15 residues in the CDR3.

The chain couples TRBV5-5 to TRBJ2-7; a weak D match, TRBD1 (5 bases). Germline V gene lookup returns CDR1 SGHKS and CDR2 YYEKEE (reference sequence). This CDR3 comprises 16 residues. The V end was cut by 2 bases, the J end by 4 bases, with 19 bases between. CDR3 sequence: CASSFGPGQGLYEQYF. For the CDR3, the DNA is TGTGCCAGCAGCTTCGGCCCCGGCCAGGGCCTATACGAGCAGTACTTC.

By its share, this clone is medium-sized. The rearrangement joins TRBV11-2 to TRBJ2-1; 10 nucleotides align to TRBD1. CDR1 SGHAT and CDR2 FQNNGV come from the germline V gene. The CDR3 is 15 amino acids. The V gene end was trimmed by 6 bases and the J gene end by 5 bases; junction bases not matched to a gene: 7. The CDR3 nucleotides are TGTGCCAGCAGATTCCCCGGGACAGGGGACAATGAGCAGTTCTTC. This codes for CASRFPGTGDNEQFF.

V and J are TRBV21-1 and TRBJ1-2; the DNA was not used to check the table's D call, TRBD1. TRBV21-1 represents a pseudogene. The CDR3 extends over 16 amino acids. DNA of the CDR3: TGTGCCAGCAGCTACAACGCAACAGGGACCCCTTATGGCTACACCTTC. Translating it yields CASSYNATGTPYGYTF.

V gene TRBV5-1 combines with J gene TRBJ2-3; the match to TRBD2 covers 10 bases. The CDR3 is 16 amino acids. Trimming at V came to 4 bases and at J to 3 bases, leaving 8 bases not matched to a gene. Germline V gene lookup returns CDR1 SGHRS and CDR2 YFSETQ. CDR3 sequence reads: CASSVTPGLATDTQYF. CDR3 DNA: TGCGCCAGCAGCGTAACCCCGGGACTAGCGACAGATACGCAGTATTTT.

CDR3 sequence: CATSRDLQGFNSPLHF. CDR3 coding DNA: TGTGCCACCAGCAGAGATCTTCAGGGTTTTAATTCACCCCTCCACTTT. The chain couples TRBV15 to TRBJ1-6; tentatively, D is TRBD1 (5 bases). The length of the CDR3 is 16 residues. V was trimmed by 0 bases and J by 6 bases, leaving 12 bases between them. Looked up from germline, CDR1 is LNHNV and CDR2 is YYDKDF (reference sequence).

V is TRBV4-2 and J is TRBJ2-4, with D possibly TRBD2 on 7 matching bases. Germline V gene data show CDR1 as LGHNA and CDR2 as YNFKEQ. CDR3 length: 16 amino acids. V shed 0 bases and J shed 8 bases, with 17 bases lying between them. CDR3: CASSQEGGPNLDIQYF. For the CDR3, the DNA is TGTGCCAGCAGCCAAGAGGGGGGGCCGAATCTAGACATTCAGTACTTC.

This clone is a singleton in its sample. This chain uses TRBV10-3 with TRBJ2-2; 12 bases map to TRBD2. In germline, CDR1 is ENHRY, CDR2 SYGVKD. V lost 11 bases, J lost 6 bases, and 7 bases stayed unmatched. This CDR3 is 14 amino acids long. The CDR3 is CASTGTSGPGELFF. Here the CDR3 DNA reads TGTGCCTCCACCGGGACTAGCGGGCCCGGGGAGCTGTTTTTT.

This chain joins TRBV10-3 and TRBJ2-7, with D unclear. V was trimmed by 0 bases and J by 2 bases, leaving 17 bases between them. CDR1 and CDR2 (germline): ENHRY, SYGVKD. The CDR3 has 17 residues. CDR3 in DNA: TGTGCCATCAGTGAGTCGACTGGCCACGCTACTACCTACGAGCAGTACTTC. Its protein is CAISESTGHATTYEQYF.

The DNA of the CDR3 is TGTGCCAGCAGCTTAGCTCGGGGGATCGGGGAGCTGTTTTTT. Encoded protein: CASSLARGIGELFF. The chain employs TRBV11-1 and TRBJ2-2, with a weak D call TRBD2 (6 bases). Germline V lookup: CDR1 SGHAT, CDR2 FQDESV (reference sequence). V dropped 0 bases and J dropped 7 bases, with 9 bases sitting between them. CDR3 length equals 14 residues.

The rearrangement joins TRBV4-2 to TRBJ1-3; D ambiguous. CDR3 length: 16 residues. Germline CDR1 is LGHNA and CDR2 is YNFKEQ. V shed 0 bases and J shed 0 bases, with 9 bases lying between them. CDR3 sequence (DNA): TGTGCCAGCAGCCAAGATCTCGGCGGCTCTGGAAACACCATATATTTT. Translation gives CASSQDLGGSGNTIYF.

The chain combines TRBV2 with TRBJ1-6, with a weak D call TRBD1 (5 bases). This CDR3 is built from 17 residues. V lost 2 bases to trimming and J lost 5 bases, with 16 bases between them. Germline V gives CDR1 SNHLY, CDR2 FYNNEI. CDR3 residues: CASSERGGEIDNSPLHF. In nucleotides, the CDR3 is TGTGCCAGCAGTGAACGTGGAGGGGAGATTGATAATTCACCCCTCCACTTT.

The rearrangement joins TRBV18 to TRBJ2-1; a weak D match, TRBD2 (6 bases). Trimming shortened V by 3 bases and J by 8 bases, and 14 bases separated the two germline ends. From germline, CDR1 is KGHSH and CDR2 LQKENI. This CDR3 has 14 amino acids. The CDR3 reads CASSPVRGGYEQFF. DNA of the CDR3: TGTGCCAGCTCACCCGTACGTGGAGGGTATGAGCAGTTCTTC. The whole variable domain, remainder taken from reference TRBV18 and TRBJ2-1, is NAGVMQNPRHLVRRRGQEARLRCSPMKGHSHVYWYRQLPEEGLKFMVYLQKENIIDESGMPKERFSAEFPKEGPSILRIQQVVRGDSAAYFCASSPVRGGYEQFFGPGTRLTVL.

The V call is TRBV11-1, the J call TRBJ1-2; D might be TRBD1 (6 bases). This CDR3 region has 15 residues. Germline CDR1 reads SGHAT; CDR2 reads FQDESV (reference sequence). V gave up 1 base and J gave up 5 bases, with 14 bases separating them. The CDR3 region has the DNA TGTGCCAGCAGCTTAGATCTGGGGGCAAGTTATGGCTACACCTTC. Translation: CASSLDLGASYGYTF.

The sample holds a few counts of this clone. The chain employs TRBV7-3 and TRBJ1-4, with D hard to call. This CDR3 is 13 amino acids long. Germline-derived CDR1 and CDR2 are SGHTA and FQGTGA. Trimming left V 4 bases short and J 8 bases short, with 11 bases between. CDR3 sequence (DNA): TGTGCCAGCAGCTCCCCATCGGGGGAAAAACTGTTTTTT. Translated: CASSSPSGEKLFF.

The rearrangement uses TRBV19 and TRBJ2-3; 9 bases map to TRBD2. The CDR3 runs 14 residues. V lost 7 bases to trimming and J lost 2 bases; unmatched junction nucleotides: 4. Per the germline V gene, CDR1 is LNHDA and CDR2 is SQIVND (reference sequence). CDR3 protein: CASNLAGDTDTQYF. DNA of the CDR3: TGTGCCAGTAATTTAGCGGGGGACACAGATACGCAGTATTTT.

The V call is TRBV7-8, the J call TRBJ2-7; 10 nucleotides match TRBD1. V shed 0 bases, J shed 4 bases, and the junction held 3 bases outside the gene matches. The V gene's germline CDR1 is SGHVS and CDR2 FQNEAQ. CDR3 length equals 15 residues. DNA for the CDR3: TGTGCCAGCAGCTTAGCGGGGGACAGGGGTTACGAGCAGTACTTC. Its protein product is CASSLAGDRGYEQYF.

J is TRBJ2-3 and V is TRBV7-3; tentative D call: TRBD2 (6 bases). Per germline, CDR1 SGHTA and CDR2 FQGTGA. This CDR3 region has 16 residues. Trimming shortened V by 2 bases and J by 1 base, and 13 bases separated the two germline ends. In nucleotides, the CDR3 is TGTGCCAGCAGCTTATTCGGGGGTGGAGGCACAGATACGCAGTATTTT. Protein product: CASSLFGGGGTDTQYF.

The sample holds a few counts of this clone. This rearrangement joins TRBV18 to TRBJ1-1, with D possibly being TRBD1 (5 bases). The CDR3 sequence is 13 residues long. CDR1 and CDR2 from the germline V gene are KGHSH and LQKENI. V was clipped by 6 bases and J by 1 base, with 9 bases between them. The CDR3 nucleotides are TGTGCCAGCTCCTCCCAGGGGAACACTGAAGCTTTCTTT. Protein: CASSSQGNTEAFF.

The genes are TRBV6-6 and TRBJ1-5, with 7 positions matching TRBD1. Germline V gene lookup returns CDR1 MNHNY and CDR2 SVGAGI (reference sequence). The CDR3 contains 15 residues. V was pared by 4 bases and J by 2 bases, with 5 bases of the junction left unmatched. CDR3: CASSFDRVRNQPQHF. The CDR3 DNA follows: TGTGCCAGCAGTTTTGACAGGGTACGCAATCAGCCCCAGCATTTT.

This chain connects TRBV5-1 to TRBJ2-2; perhaps TRBD2 as D (7 bases). Between the trimmed V and J ends, which lost 4 bases and 1 base, there was a span of 11 bases. The germline V gene has CDR1 SGHRS and CDR2 YFSETQ. The CDR3 is 15 residues long. CDR3 loop: CASSAGAQNTGELFF. CDR3 DNA sequence: TGCGCCAGCAGCGCGGGGGCCCAGAACACCGGGGAGCTGTTTTTT.

This chain links TRBV7-9 with TRBJ2-6, with 10 bases identical to TRBD1. Looked up from germline, CDR1 is SEHNR and CDR2 is FQNEAQ (reference sequence). The CDR3 sequence is 17 residues long. V lost 5 bases and J lost 2; bases outside the gene matches: 6. The CDR3 spells CASSPWGTGAGANVLTF. CDR3 nucleotides: TGTGCCAGCAGCCCATGGGGGACAGGGGCTGGGGCCAACGTCCTGACTTTC.

The chain joins TRBV5-1 to TRBJ2-3; weak D call: TRBD2 (5 bases). V was shortened by 4 bases and J by 5 bases, with 14 bases between the two germline ends. The length of the CDR3 is 14 residues. Germline V gene data show CDR1 as SGHRS and CDR2 as YFSETQ. The DNA of the CDR3 is TGCGCCAGCAGCCTCCGCACCGGGGTAGATACGCAGTATTTT. Translation: CASSLRTGVDTQYF.

The CDR3 DNA reads as TGTGCCAGCAGATTCCCGGGAATCCATGGCTACACCTTC. This codes for CASRFPGIHGYTF. The J gene is TRBJ1-2, the V gene TRBV5-4; D unresolved. The CDR3 runs 13 residues. CDR1 is SGHNT, CDR2 YYREEE, per germline (reference sequence). Trimming shortened V by 5 bases and J by 6 bases, and 14 bases separated the two germline ends.

The chain is built from TRBV5-1 and TRBJ2-1; D is unclear. The V gene lost 5 bases and the J gene lost 0 bases, with 9 bases spanning the gap. Germline CDR1 SGHRS, CDR2 YFSETQ. The CDR3 consists of 14 residues. The CDR3 is CASSRLSSYNEQFF. In nucleotides, the CDR3 is TGCGCCAGCAGTCGACTTAGCTCCTACAATGAGCAGTTCTTC.

This clone was recorded a few times. The gene calls are TRBV9 and TRBJ2-1; D might be TRBD2 (5 bases). Germline CDR1 SGDLS, CDR2 YYNGEE. Deletions cut 0 bases from V and 0 bases from J, with 19 bases between. This CDR3 is built from 19 residues. The CDR3 protein is CASSVVSGGVAASYNEQFF. As DNA, the CDR3 is TGTGCCAGCAGCGTAGTGAGCGGTGGGGTGGCAGCCTCCTACAATGAGCAGTTCTTC.

V gene TRBV2 combines with J gene TRBJ1-3, with a possible D match to TRBD1 (5 bases). The CDR3 length is 15 residues. V lost 3 bases, J lost 0 bases, and 9 bases lay in between. Looked up from germline, CDR1 is SNHLY and CDR2 is FYNNEI. The CDR3 DNA reads as TGTGCCAGCAGTGAGCAGGGATTCTCTGGAAACACCATATATTTT. The encoded protein is CASSEQGFSGNTIYF.

This clone has only a few counts. The chain links TRBV14 to TRBJ1-2; no firm D call. Deletions cut 4 bases from V and 4 bases from J, with 7 bases between. Germline V lookup: CDR1 SGHDN, CDR2 FVKESK. CDR3 size: 12 residues. CDR3 amino acids: CASSRAIYGYTF. The DNA for the CDR3 is TGTGCCAGCAGCCGTGCGATCTATGGCTACACCTTC.

This chain connects TRBV2 to TRBJ2-5; D might be TRBD2 (7 bases). The CDR3 spans 14 residues. V dropped 4 bases and J dropped 4 bases, with 13 bases sitting between them. Per the germline V gene, CDR1 is SNHLY and CDR2 is FYNNEI. CDR3 in amino acids: CASSGSRGGETQYF. CDR3 nucleotide sequence: TGTGCCAGCAGTGGTTCGAGGGGGGGAGAGACCCAGTACTTC.

The rearrangement links TRBV6-5 to TRBJ2-5; D remains unclear. Germline values: CDR1 MNHEY, CDR2 SVGAGI. This CDR3 spans 13 amino acids. Trimming took off 8 bases at V and 5 bases at J, with 15 bases between the two ends. The CDR3 region is CASFGDWLETQYF. DNA of the CDR3: TGTGCCAGCTTCGGAGACTGGCTGGAGACCCAGTACTTC.

The rearrangement uses TRBV10-3 and TRBJ2-6, with 7 bases lining up with TRBD1. The V gene end was trimmed by 7 bases and the J gene end by 4 bases; junction bases not matched to a gene: 10. This CDR3 is 16 amino acids long. Germline values: CDR1 ENHRY, CDR2 SYGVKD. The CDR3 nucleotides read TGTGCCATCACGGGGACAGCCTCCTTGGGGGCCAACGTCCTGACTTTC. The encoded protein is CAITGTASLGANVLTF.